A selection of T cell receptor beta chains follows, all from one sample in a study of cytomegalovirus exposure and HLA in healthy donors. Data came from immunoSEQ multiplex PCR; TCRdb stores just in-frame clones and leaves some out. The sample lists tens of thousands of clones; approximately 71% were seen once. Specimen: PBMCs. These receptors were taken from a man aged 40-55 years in good health and CMV-seronegative. CDR3s include the opening cysteine and the closing phenylalanine or tryptophan. The D gene is left open where the match is weak. For some rows the clone size is stated as once, few or many, or as a class when expanded; others skip it.

once	TRBV27	TRBJ1-1	TRBD1	TGTGCCAGCAGTCTCCAACAGGGGGGGAAAACTGAAGCTTTCTTT	CASSLQQGGKTEAFF
-	TRBV19	TRBJ1-1	TRBD1	TGTGCCACGAAAATTGGGGGGACAGGGTATTTCTTT	CATKIGGTGYFF
-	TRBV5-4	TRBJ2-6	-	TGTGCCAGCAGCTCGGGAACGCTGGGGGCTCGAGCGGGGGCCAACGTCCTGACTTTC	CASSSGTLGARAGANVLTF
-	TRBV29-1	TRBJ2-3	TRBD2	TGCAGCGTTGGTCTAGCGGGGACAGATACGCAGTATTTT	CSVGLAGTDTQYF
once	TRBV6-6	TRBJ1-2	TRBD1	TGTGCCAGCAGTGAGGGACAGGGCTTTTATGGCTACACCTTC	CASSEGQGFYGYTF
-	TRBV27	TRBJ1-6	TRBD1	TGTGCCAGCAGTTCCCTAGGACAGGGCGAGGCACCCCTCCACTTT	CASSSLGQGEAPLHF
-	TRBV7-6	TRBJ1-1	TRBD1	TGTGCCAGCAGCTTAGCAGGGGGCGCGGGGTACACTGAAGCTTTCTTT	CASSLAGGAGYTEAFF
-	TRBV28	TRBJ2-7	TRBD1	TGTGCCAGCAGTTTAATAGAAATGGGACAGGGAGGGTGGTACGAGCAGTACTTC	CASSLIEMGQGGWYEQYF
-	TRBV5-1	TRBJ2-7	-	TGCGCCAGCAGCGTAGGGGCGTCCTACGAGCAGTACTTC	CASSVGASYEQYF
-	TRBV20-1	TRBJ2-7	-	TGCAGTGCTAGGGACAGCTACGAGCAGTACTTC	CSARDSYEQYF
few	TRBV6-1	TRBJ2-3	TRBD2	TGTGCCAGCAGTGAAATTCTTAAGGGGGGACTAGCGGTCACAGATACGCAGTATTTT	CASSEILKGGLAVTDTQYF
-	TRBV5-4	TRBJ2-7	TRBD2	TGTGCCAGCAGCGGGACACCGACTAGCGGGAGCTACGAGCAGTACTTC	CASSGTPTSGSYEQYF
-	TRBV30	TRBJ2-2	-	TGTGCCTGGTCATCCGGGAGAGGGAGCACCGGGGAGCTGTTTTTT	CAWSSGRGSTGELFF
-	TRBV18	TRBJ1-1	TRBD1	TGTGCCAGCTCACCACCGGGGACAGGGGGCCCCGACACTGAAGCTTTCTTT	CASSPPGTGGPDTEAFF
-	TRBV7-8	TRBJ1-2	-	TGTGCCAGCAGCTTAGCGACAGGCGTAGGCTATGGCTACACCTTC	CASSLATGVGYGYTF
-	TRBV28	TRBJ1-1	-	TGTGCCAGCTCCGGACAACACACTGAAGCTTTCTTT	CASSGQHTEAFF
-	TRBV2	TRBJ2-3	-	TGTGCCAGCAGTGACACAGGCCGGAGATATACGCAGTATTTT	CASSDTGRRYTQYF
-	TRBV28	TRBJ2-7	TRBD1	TGTGCCAGCAGTTATACAGGGGTGTCCTACGAGCAGTACTTC	CASSYTGVSYEQYF
-	TRBV5-1	TRBJ1-6	-	TGCGCCAGCAGCTACCACACTGTAGGGGATTCACCCCTCCACTTT	CASSYHTVGDSPLHF
few	TRBV5-6	TRBJ1-4	TRBD1	TGTGCCAGCAGAAAGATACAGGGGCGCAATGAAAAACTGTTTTTT	CASRKIQGRNEKLFF
-	TRBV5-1	TRBJ1-3	-	TGCGCCAGCAGCTCGGACCAGGGGTCTGGAAACACCATATATTTT	CASSSDQGSGNTIYF
-	TRBV6-5	TRBJ1-6	-	TGTGCCAGCAGCCACAGGGATTCACCCCTCCACTTT	CASSHRDSPLHF
-	TRBV7-8	TRBJ1-5	-	TGTGCCAGCGGACTAAGCAATCAGCCCCAGCATTTT	CASGLSNQPQHF
-	TRBV7-9	TRBJ1-1	TRBD1	TGTGCCAGCAGCTTAGGCAGGGGGATCACTGAAGCTTTCTTT	CASSLGRGITEAFF
-	TRBV10-3	TRBJ1-5	TRBD1	TGTGCCATCATGGACAGGTGGGATCAGCCCCAGCATTTT	CAIMDRWDQPQHF
-	TRBV10-3	TRBJ2-7	TRBD2	TGTGCCATCAGAGACACGGGACAGCCACGACTAGCGGGGGGGGCCTACGAGCAGTACTTC	CAIRDTGQPRLAGGAYEQYF
few	TRBV6-5	TRBJ1-1	TRBD1	TGTGCCAGCAGCAGGACAGGGATGAACACTGAAGCTTTCTTT	CASSRTGMNTEAFF
-	TRBV5-1	TRBJ2-5	TRBD2	TGCGCCAGCAGCGGGGGACTAGCGGGGGCTTTACAAGAGACCCAGTACTTC	CASSGGLAGALQETQYF
once	TRBV7-8	TRBJ2-7	-	TGTGCCAGCAGCTCCAGCTCCTACGAGCAGTACTTC	CASSSSSYEQYF
few	TRBV6-5	TRBJ1-1	-	TGTGCCAGCAGTTCCACAGGACACACTGAAGCTTTCTTT	CASSSTGHTEAFF
-	TRBV5-1	TRBJ2-5	TRBD1	TGCGCCAGCAGCTTGGGGGACAGGGATGAAGAGACCCAGTACTTC	CASSLGDRDEETQYF
-	TRBV27	TRBJ2-3	TRBD2	TGTGCCAGCAGCCTTGGGGGGGTGACAGATACGCAGTATTTT	CASSLGGVTDTQYF
-	TRBV7-9	TRBJ2-1	TRBD2	TGTGCCATACGGGACAGGGGACTAGCGGGAACGTACAATGAGCAGTTCTTC	CAIRDRGLAGTYNEQFF
-	TRBV9	TRBJ2-5	-	TGTGCCAGCAGCGTAGAGGGTCACTCGGGACAAGAGACCCAGTACTTC	CASSVEGHSGQETQYF
few	TRBV5-4	TRBJ2-1	TRBD2	TGTGCCAGCAGCGGGGGGTGGCGGACTAGCGGGCTTAGCTCCTACAATGAGCAGTTCTTC	CASSGGWRTSGLSSYNEQFF
-	TRBV11-3	TRBJ2-1	TRBD2	TGTGCCAGCAGCCCACAGTCGGGACTAGCGGGAGGCTACTACAATGAGCAGTTCTTC	CASSPQSGLAGGYYNEQFF
few	TRBV7-9	TRBJ2-7	-	TGTGCCAGCAGCTCTACGGGACTCCACTACGAGCAGTACTTC	CASSSTGLHYEQYF
-	TRBV18	TRBJ1-2	TRBD1	TGTGCCAGCTCTGGACAGGGAAACTATGGCTACACCTTC	CASSGQGNYGYTF
-	TRBV14	TRBJ2-3	-	TGTGCCAGCAGCCCGAGAGCGGGTTTCTCTAGCACAGATACGCAGTATTTT	CASSPRAGFSSTDTQYF
-	TRBV5-4	TRBJ2-1	-	TGTGCCAGCAGTACAGGATACAATGAGCAGTTCTTC	CASSTGYNEQFF
few	TRBV13	TRBJ1-1	-	TGTGCCAGCAGCTTAACGGGGGGCACTGAAGCTTTCTTT	CASSLTGGTEAFF
-	TRBV5-4	TRBJ1-6	TRBD1	TGTGCCAGCAGGATAGGACAGGGGGCGGTTAATTCACCCCTCCACTTT	CASRIGQGAVNSPLHF
-	TRBV10-3	TRBJ1-4	-	TGTGCCATCAGTGATCCGTCCCGTGGCCAGCGGAATGAAAAACTGTTTTTT	CAISDPSRGQRNEKLFF
-	TRBV19	TRBJ1-1	TRBD1	TGTGCCAGTAGTGACAGGGGGACTGAAGCTTTCTTT	CASSDRGTEAFF
-	TRBV2	TRBJ1-1	-	TGTGCCAGCAGTGAACAGGGAACGAACACTGAAGCTTTCTTT	CASSEQGTNTEAFF
-	TRBV28	TRBJ1-2	-	TGTGCCAGTAGGGAGGAGATGGGGTTCTATGGCTACACCTTC	CASREEMGFYGYTF
-	TRBV5-6	TRBJ1-3	-	TGTGCCAGCAGCTTGGAATCGGGGAGAAACTCTGGAAACACCATATATTTT	CASSLESGRNSGNTIYF
-	TRBV27	TRBJ1-2	-	TGTGCCAGCAGTTCAGCAGGGTATGGCTACACCTTC	CASSSAGYGYTF